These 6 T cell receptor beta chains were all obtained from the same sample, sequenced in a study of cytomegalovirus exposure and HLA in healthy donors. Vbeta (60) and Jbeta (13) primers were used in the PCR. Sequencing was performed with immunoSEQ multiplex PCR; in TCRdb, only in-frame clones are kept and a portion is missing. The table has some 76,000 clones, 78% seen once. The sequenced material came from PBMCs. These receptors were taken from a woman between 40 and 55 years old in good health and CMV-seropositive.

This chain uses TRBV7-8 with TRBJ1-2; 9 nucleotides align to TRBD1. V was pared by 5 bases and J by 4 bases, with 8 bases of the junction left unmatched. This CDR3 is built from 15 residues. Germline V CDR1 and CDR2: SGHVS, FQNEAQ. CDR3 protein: CASSQRDRALYGYTF. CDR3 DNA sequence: TGTGCCAGCAGCCAACGGGACAGGGCCCTCTATGGCTACACCTTC.

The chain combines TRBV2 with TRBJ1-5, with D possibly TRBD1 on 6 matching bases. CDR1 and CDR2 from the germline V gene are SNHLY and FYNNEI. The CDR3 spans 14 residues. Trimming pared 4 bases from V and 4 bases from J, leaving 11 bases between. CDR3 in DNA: TGTGCCAGCAGTGTACAGGGAGTAAATCAGCCCCAGCATTTT. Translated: CASSVQGVNQPQHF.

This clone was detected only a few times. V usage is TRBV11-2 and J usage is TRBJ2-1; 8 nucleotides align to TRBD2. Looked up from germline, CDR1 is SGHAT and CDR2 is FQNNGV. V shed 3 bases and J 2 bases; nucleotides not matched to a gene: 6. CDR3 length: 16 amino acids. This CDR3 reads CASSFRGSGTYNEQFF. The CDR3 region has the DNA TGTGCCAGCAGCTTCCGGGGTAGCGGGACCTACAATGAGCAGTTCTTC.

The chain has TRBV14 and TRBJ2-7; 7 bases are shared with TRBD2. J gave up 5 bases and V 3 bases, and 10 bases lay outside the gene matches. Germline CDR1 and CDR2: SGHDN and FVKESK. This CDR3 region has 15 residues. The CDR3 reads CASSQAKRGLDEQYF. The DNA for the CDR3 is TGTGCCAGCAGCCAGGCCAAGCGGGGATTGGACGAGCAGTACTTC.

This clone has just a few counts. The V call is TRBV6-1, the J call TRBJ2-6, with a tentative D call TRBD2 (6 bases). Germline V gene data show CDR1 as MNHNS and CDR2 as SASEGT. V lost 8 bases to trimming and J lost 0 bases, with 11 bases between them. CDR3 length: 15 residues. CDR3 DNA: TGTGCCAGCGGGGGGACTCTCTCTGGGGCCAACGTCCTGACTTTC. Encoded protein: CASGGTLSGANVLTF.

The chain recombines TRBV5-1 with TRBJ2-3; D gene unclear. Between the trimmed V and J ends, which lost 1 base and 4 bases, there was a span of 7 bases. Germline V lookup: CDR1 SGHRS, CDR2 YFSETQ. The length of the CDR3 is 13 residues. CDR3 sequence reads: CASSLLSPDTQYF. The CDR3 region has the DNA TGCGCCAGCAGCTTGTTATCCCCAGATACGCAGTATTTT.